This T cell receptor (beta chain) was sequenced for a study of blood T cell repertoires in COVID-19. Overall study: Collection of acute and convalescent COVID-19 samples took place in the United States, Italy and Spain. In each case, the material was cDNA or gDNA derived from T cells, B-cell-depleted T cells, or PBMCs.

Authors' methods: Reference gene primer amplification in the assay estimated nucleated cell counts. The protocol was immunoSEQ multiplex PCR, while the TCRdb copy is restricted to in-frame clones and leaves out a portion. From that table come the V and J calls and clone size; the DNA was used to work out D and trimming. The sample lists about 210,000 clones; roughly 80% were seen once. V trimming: 3 bases; J trimming: 2 bases; junction bases outside the gene matches: 7. This CDR3 is built from 17 residues. CDR1 is MNHEY and CDR2 is SVGEGT in the germline V gene. V usage is TRBV6-2 or TRBV6-3 and J usage is TRBJ2-3; 11 bases are a match to TRBD2. This receptor was taken from a woman aged 35 to 49 with active or convalescent COVID-19. Specimen: peripheral blood. The CDR3 spells CASSYTLAGGPTDTQYF. Written as DNA, the CDR3 is TGTGCCAGCAGTTATACCCTAGCGGGAGGTCCCACAGATACGCAGTATTTT.